This T cell receptor beta chain was captured in a study of T cell responses to AZD1222 COVID-19 vaccine. Study-wide points: Baseline antibody screening turned up just a handful of seropositive AZD1222 recipients.

The V gene end was trimmed by 1 base and the J gene end by 3 bases; junction bases not matched to a gene: 4. CDR1 and CDR2 (germline): LNHDA, SQIVND (reference sequence). This CDR3 has 15 amino acids. This clone was seen a single time. Its antigen is not identified. The repertoire was sequenced with immunoSEQ multiplex PCR; TCRdb's copy has only in-frame clones and lacks some. The profile shows fewer than 110,000 clones, about 82% of them singletons. J is TRBJ2-7 and V is TRBV19; 9 bases are shared with TRBD2. The source material was peripheral blood, sampled on day 0 of AZD1222 vaccination. The origin of this receptor is an adult in good health. The CDR3 DNA reads as TGTGCCAGTAGTATAGGAGCTAGCGGGATCTACGAGCAGTACTTC. This codes for CASSIGASGIYEQYF.